One and the same sample provided the 19 T cell receptor beta chains below, sequenced in a study of STAT3 mutations in large granular lymphocyte leukemia. Clones were read by immunoSEQ multiplex PCR, and TCRdb kept only the in-frame ones, dropping some. The table includes more than 25,000 clones, roughly 80% detected once. Study-wide points: Every T-cell large granular lymphocyte leukemia patient had at least one immunodominant TCR beta clonotype.

No cognate antigen is known for these TCRs. What was sequenced was peripheral blood mononuclear cells. Every receptor here comes from a woman aged 45-65 years with T-cell large granular lymphocyte leukemia. Some clones in this sample may be carry-over from other donors' samples.

The chain joins TRBV5-1 to TRBJ2-3; D unclear. Trimming pared 2 bases from V and 0 bases from J, leaving 7 bases between. The CDR3 is 14 amino acids. Germline CDR1 and CDR2: SGHRS and YFSETQ. The CDR3 is CASSLRASTDTQYF. The CDR3 DNA is TGCGCCAGCAGCTTAAGGGCTAGCACAGATACGCAGTATTTT.

V usage is TRBV7-9 and J usage is TRBJ1-2; 7 nucleotides match TRBD1. The CDR3 extends over 12 amino acids. Germline CDR1 SEHNR, CDR2 FQNEAQ (reference sequence). The V gene end was trimmed by 4 bases and the J gene end by 7 bases; junction bases not matched to a gene: 3. The CDR3 DNA reads TGTGCCAGCAGCTATGACAGGGCTGGCTACACCTTC. Translated, it gives CASSYDRAGYTF.

The genes are TRBV20-1 and TRBJ1-1; D is unresolved. Germline CDR1 is DFQATT and CDR2 is SNEGSKA (reference sequence). V lost 7 bases to trimming and J lost 6 bases, with 9 bases between them. This CDR3 is 10 amino acids long. The CDR3 coding sequence is TGCAGTGTGGTTAACGCTGAAGCTTTCTTT. Protein product: CSVVNAEAFF.

This chain joins TRBV5-1 and TRBJ2-7; D possibly corresponds to TRBD2 (6 bases). CDR1 is SGHRS, CDR2 YFSETQ, per germline. This CDR3 has 12 amino acids. Trimming shortened V by 5 bases and J by 6 bases, and 12 bases separated the two germline ends. CDR3 DNA: TGCGCCAGCAGGCGGGGCATAGGCGAGCAGTACTTC. Amino acids: CASRRGIGEQYF.

The chain recombines TRBV5-5 with TRBJ1-2, with 9 positions matching TRBD1. This CDR3 is built from 13 residues. V lost 4 bases and J lost 8; bases outside the gene matches: 6. Germline V gene sequence: CDR1 SGHKS, CDR2 YYEKEE (reference sequence). The chain's CDR3 is CASSLDRGGGYTF. The CDR3, as DNA: TGTGCCAGCAGCCTGGACAGGGGTGGCGGCTACACCTTC.

Only one count was recorded for this clone. The genes are TRBV18 and TRBJ2-4; TRBD1 matches at 7 bases. Unmatched junction bases numbered 0, after V lost 3 bases and J lost 4 bases. The CDR3 length is 13 residues. Germline assignment: CDR1 KGHSH and CDR2 LQKENI. The DNA for the CDR3 is TGTGCCAGCTCACCGGGACAGAAAAACATTCAGTACTTC. Protein sequence: CASSPGQKNIQYF.

The chain joins TRBV19 to TRBJ2-7; 8 bases are shared with TRBD2. Trimming at V came to 3 bases and at J to 6 bases, leaving 10 bases not matched to a gene. The CDR3 has 15 residues. Germline V gene lookup returns CDR1 LNHDA and CDR2 SQIVND (reference sequence). The chain's CDR3 is CASSIGGLDIREQYF. Written as DNA, the CDR3 is TGTGCCAGTAGTATCGGGGGACTAGATATCCGCGAGCAGTACTTC.

V is TRBV6-1 and J is TRBJ1-2; D is unresolved. In germline, CDR1 is MNHNS, CDR2 SASEGT. CDR3 length: 15 amino acids. Trimming cost V 1 base and J 0 bases, with 9 bases left between them. The CDR3 sequence: CASSEVGGANYGYTF. The CDR3 DNA is TGTGCCAGCAGTGAAGTAGGCGGGGCTAACTATGGCTACACCTTC.

This clone was recorded a few times. The chain links TRBV28 to TRBJ1-1; D unclear. The CDR3 runs 13 residues. Germline values: CDR1 MDHEN, CDR2 SYDVKM. Trimming took 4 bases from V and 5 from J, leaving 11 bases between them. CDR3 protein: CASSYFRRTEAFF. The CDR3, as DNA: TGTGCCAGCAGTTACTTCCGCCGTACTGAAGCTTTCTTT.

The genes are TRBV18 and TRBJ1-5; no definite D call. In germline, CDR1 is KGHSH, CDR2 LQKENI. The CDR3 consists of 13 residues. V dropped 3 bases and J dropped 6 bases, with 9 bases sitting between them. The CDR3 region is CASSPLGGQPQHF. CDR3 in DNA: TGTGCCAGCTCACCCCTGGGAGGTCAGCCCCAGCATTTT.

This clone came up once. The gene calls are TRBV19 and TRBJ2-7, with 10 positions matching TRBD2. V lost 5 bases and J lost 2; bases outside the gene matches: 3. CDR1 and CDR2 (germline): LNHDA, SQIVND (reference sequence). The CDR3 is 14 residues long. This chain's CDR3 is CASSPTSGTYEQYF. CDR3 sequence (DNA): TGTGCCAGTAGTCCAACTAGCGGGACCTACGAGCAGTACTTC.

The J gene is TRBJ2-7, the V gene TRBV27, with 7 bases that match TRBD2. The germline V gene has CDR1 MNHEY and CDR2 SMNVEV (reference sequence). V lost 4 bases to trimming and J lost 2 bases; unmatched junction nucleotides: 5. The CDR3 length is 14 residues. CDR3: CASSSYGTTYEQYF. In DNA form, the CDR3 reads TGTGCCAGCAGTTCCTATGGGACTACCTACGAGCAGTACTTC.

The chain joins TRBV6-5 to TRBJ1-2; D remains unclear. CDR1 is MNHEY, CDR2 SVGAGI, per germline. The CDR3 is made up of 13 amino acids. V shed 2 bases and J shed 3 bases, with 7 bases lying between them. The CDR3 sequence is CASSYARDYGYTF. Here the CDR3 DNA reads TGTGCCAGCAGTTACGCTCGGGACTATGGCTACACCTTC.

The J gene is TRBJ1-5, the V gene TRBV9; D gene uncertain. Germline CDR1 and CDR2: SGDLS and YYNGEE. Trimming removed 4 bases at V and 4 bases at J, with 15 bases between. The CDR3 runs to 15 residues. CDR3 DNA: TGTGCCAGCAGCCGGACCCCAACTACTAATCAGCCCCAGCATTTT. Protein: CASSRTPTTNQPQHF. The whole variable domain, filled in from reference TRBV9 and TRBJ1-5, reads DSGVTQTPKHLITATGQRVTLRCSPRSGDLSVYWYQQSLDQGLQFLIQYYNGEERAKGNILERFSAQQFPDLHSELNLSSLELGDSALYFCASSRTPTTNQPQHFGDGTRLSIL.

This clone appeared once. This rearrangement joins TRBV7-9 to TRBJ2-7; D assignment may be TRBD1 or TRBD2 (7 bases each). The length of the CDR3 is 17 residues. Germline values: CDR1 SEHNR, CDR2 FQNEAQ (reference sequence). Trimming pared 0 bases from V and 2 bases from J, leaving 17 bases between. The CDR3 coding sequence is TGTGCCAGCAGCTTAGCCAGCCACAGGGGAGGGGCCTACGAGCAGTACTTC. It is translated as CASSLASHRGGAYEQYF.

This rearrangement joins TRBV11-1 to TRBJ2-1; possibly TRBD2 for D (5 bases). This CDR3 region has 14 residues. Per germline, CDR1 SGHAT and CDR2 FQDESV (reference sequence). Trimming removed 1 base at V and 10 bases at J, with 14 bases between. CDR3 bases: TGTGCCAGCAGCTTAGTGCGCACTTCGGGAGAGCAGTTCTTC. Protein: CASSLVRTSGEQFF.

The chain recombines TRBV25-1 with TRBJ2-5; 11 nucleotides line up with TRBD2. The junction had 3 bases not matched to a gene; V was cut back by 4 bases and J by 2 bases. Germline CDR1 reads MGHDK; CDR2 reads SYGVNS. This CDR3 has 15 amino acids. The CDR3 nucleotides read TGTGCCAGCAGTGGACTAGCGGGACAACAAGAGACCCAGTACTTC. Residues: CASSGLAGQQETQYF.

The CDR3, as DNA: TGTGCCTGGAGACTTCGACCTGGGACTAGCGGGAGTTTGACCTACGAGCAGTACTTC. Amino acid sequence: CAWRLRPGTSGSLTYEQYF. The V and J genes are TRBV30 and TRBJ2-7; TRBD2 aligns across 14 bases. The CDR3 is 19 residues long. Per the germline V gene, CDR1 is GTSNPN and CDR2 is SVGIG (reference sequence). Trimming removed 3 bases from V and 2 bases from J; junction bases left unmatched: 15.

The gene calls are TRBV2 and TRBJ2-7; D is perhaps TRBD2 (6 bases). V was shortened by 6 bases and J by 2 bases, with 14 bases between the two germline ends. Germline assignment: CDR1 SNHLY and CDR2 FYNNEI. This CDR3 has 14 residues. CDR3 protein: CASRPAGDTYEQYF. The CDR3 nucleotides are TGTGCCAGCAGGCCAGCGGGCGACACCTACGAGCAGTACTTC.